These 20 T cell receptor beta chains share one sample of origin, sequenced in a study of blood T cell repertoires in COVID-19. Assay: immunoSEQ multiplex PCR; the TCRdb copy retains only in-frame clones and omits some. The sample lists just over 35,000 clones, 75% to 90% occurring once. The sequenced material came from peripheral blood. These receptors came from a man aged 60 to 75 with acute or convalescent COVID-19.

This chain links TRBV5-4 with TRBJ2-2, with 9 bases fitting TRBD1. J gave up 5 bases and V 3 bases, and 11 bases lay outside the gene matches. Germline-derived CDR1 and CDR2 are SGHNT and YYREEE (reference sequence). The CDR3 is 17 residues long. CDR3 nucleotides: TGTGCCAGCAGCTCGAGGCCCGGGACAGGGACGACCGGGGAGCTGTTTTTT. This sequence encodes CASSSRPGTGTTGELFF.

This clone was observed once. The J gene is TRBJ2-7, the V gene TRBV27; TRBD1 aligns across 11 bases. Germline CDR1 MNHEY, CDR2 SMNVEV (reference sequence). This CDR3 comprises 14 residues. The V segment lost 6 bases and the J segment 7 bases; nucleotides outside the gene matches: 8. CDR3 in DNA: TGTGCCAGCAGCCGCGGACAGGGGGCGGGTGAGCAGTACTTC. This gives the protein CASSRGQGAGEQYF.

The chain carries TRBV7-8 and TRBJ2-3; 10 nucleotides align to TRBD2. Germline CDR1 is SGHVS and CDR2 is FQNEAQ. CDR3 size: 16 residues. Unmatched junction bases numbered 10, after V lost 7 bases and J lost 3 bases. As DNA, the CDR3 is TGTGCCAGCACCCTTTTTCGGGGACTAGCGACAGATACGCAGTATTTT. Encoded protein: CASTLFRGLATDTQYF. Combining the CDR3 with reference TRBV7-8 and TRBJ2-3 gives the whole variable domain GAGVSQSPRYKVAKRGQDVALRCDPISGHVSLFWYQQALGQGPEFLTYFQNEAQLDKSGLPSDRFFAERPEGSVSTLKIQRTQQEDSAVYLCASTLFRGLATDTQYFGPGTRLTVL.

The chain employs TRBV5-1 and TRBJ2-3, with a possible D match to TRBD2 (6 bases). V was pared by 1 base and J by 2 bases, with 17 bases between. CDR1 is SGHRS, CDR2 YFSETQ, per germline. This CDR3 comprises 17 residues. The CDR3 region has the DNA TGCGCCAGCAGCTTGCCCCATCGGGCGGGATACACAGATACGCAGTATTTT. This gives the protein CASSLPHRAGYTDTQYF.

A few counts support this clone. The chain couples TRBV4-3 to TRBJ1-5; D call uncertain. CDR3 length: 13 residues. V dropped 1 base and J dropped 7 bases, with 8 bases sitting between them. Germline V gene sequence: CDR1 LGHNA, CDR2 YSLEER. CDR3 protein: CASSQGSGQPQHF. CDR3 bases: TGCGCCAGCAGCCAAGGGTCGGGGCAGCCCCAGCATTTT.

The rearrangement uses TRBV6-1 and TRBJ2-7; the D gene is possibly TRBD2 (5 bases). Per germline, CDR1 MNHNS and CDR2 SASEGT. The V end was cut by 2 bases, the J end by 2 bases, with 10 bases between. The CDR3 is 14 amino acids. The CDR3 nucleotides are TGTGCCAGCAGTGAATTGGGGAGCGCCTACGAGCAGTACTTC. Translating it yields CASSELGSAYEQYF.

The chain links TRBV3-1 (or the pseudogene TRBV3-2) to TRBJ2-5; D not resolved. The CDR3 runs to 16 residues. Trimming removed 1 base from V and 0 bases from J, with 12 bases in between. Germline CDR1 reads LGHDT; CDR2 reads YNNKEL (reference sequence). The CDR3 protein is CASSQVGPLNQETQYF. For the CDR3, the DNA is TGTGCCAGCAGCCAAGTGGGCCCCCTGAACCAAGAGACCCAGTACTTC.

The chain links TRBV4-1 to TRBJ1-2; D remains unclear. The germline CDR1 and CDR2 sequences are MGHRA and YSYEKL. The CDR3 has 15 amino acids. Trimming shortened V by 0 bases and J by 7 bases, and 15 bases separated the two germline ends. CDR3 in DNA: TGCGCCAGCAGCCAAGATCGGGTGGCCAGCATTGGCTACACCTTC. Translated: CASSQDRVASIGYTF.

CDR3 bases: TGTGCCAGTAGTATGGGGACAGAACGTTGGAAAGGCTACACCTTC. Its protein is CASSMGTERWKGYTF. The V and J genes are TRBV19 and TRBJ1-2, with 7 bases aligning to TRBD1. Germline V CDR1 and CDR2: LNHDA, SQIVND (reference sequence). After removal of 3 bases from V and 8 bases from J, the junction contained 12 bases not matched to a gene. This CDR3 spans 15 amino acids. The full variable domain, completed using reference TRBV19 and TRBJ1-2, is DGGITQSPKYLFRKEGQNVTLSCEQNLNHDAMYWYRQDPGQGLRLIYYSQIVNDFQKGDIAEGYSVSREKKESFPLTVTSAQKNPTAFYLCASSMGTERWKGYTFGSGTRLTVV.

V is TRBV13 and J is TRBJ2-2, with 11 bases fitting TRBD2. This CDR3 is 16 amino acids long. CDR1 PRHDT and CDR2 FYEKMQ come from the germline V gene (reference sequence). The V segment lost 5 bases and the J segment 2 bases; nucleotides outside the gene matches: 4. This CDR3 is CASSPLAGGNTGELFF. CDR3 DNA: TGTGCCAGCAGCCCCCTAGCGGGAGGCAACACCGGGGAGCTGTTTTTT.

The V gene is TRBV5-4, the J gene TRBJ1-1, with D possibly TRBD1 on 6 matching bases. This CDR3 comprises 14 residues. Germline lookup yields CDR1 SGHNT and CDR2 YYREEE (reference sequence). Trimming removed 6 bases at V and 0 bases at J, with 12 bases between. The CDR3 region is CASTQQGMNTEAFF. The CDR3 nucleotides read TGTGCCAGCACCCAACAGGGTATGAACACTGAAGCTTTCTTT. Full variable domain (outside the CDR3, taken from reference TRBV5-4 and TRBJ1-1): ETGVTQSPTHLIKTRGQQVTLRCSSQSGHNTVSWYQQALGQGPQFIFQYYREEENGRGNFPPRFSGLQFPNYSSELNVNALELDDSALYLCASTQQGMNTEAFFGQGTRLTVV.

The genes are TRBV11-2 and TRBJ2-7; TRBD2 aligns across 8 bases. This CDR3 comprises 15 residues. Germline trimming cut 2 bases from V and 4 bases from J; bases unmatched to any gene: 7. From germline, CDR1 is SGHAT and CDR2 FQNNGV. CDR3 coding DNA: TGTGCCAGCAGCTTATGGCTTAGCGGGGATTACGAGCAGTACGTC. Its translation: CASSLWLSGDYEQYV.

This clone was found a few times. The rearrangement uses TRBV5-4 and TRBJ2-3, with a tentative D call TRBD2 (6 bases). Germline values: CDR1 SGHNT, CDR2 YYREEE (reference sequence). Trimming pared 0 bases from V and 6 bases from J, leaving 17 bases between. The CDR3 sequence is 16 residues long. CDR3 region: CASSLAAGSEGDTQYF. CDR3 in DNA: TGTGCCAGCAGCTTGGCCGCGGGATCCGAGGGGGATACGCAGTATTTT.

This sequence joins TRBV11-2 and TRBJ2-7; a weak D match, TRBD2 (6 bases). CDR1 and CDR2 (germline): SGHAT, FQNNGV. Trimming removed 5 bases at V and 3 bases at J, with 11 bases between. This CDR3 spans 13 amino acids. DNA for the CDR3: TGTGCCAGCAGCCGCGGGGATTACTACGAGCAGTACTTC. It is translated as CASSRGDYYEQYF. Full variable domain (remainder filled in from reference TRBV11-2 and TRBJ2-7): EAGVAQSPRYKIIEKRQSVAFWCNPISGHATLYWYQQILGQGPKLLIQFQNNGVVDDSQLPKDRFSAERLKGVDSTLKIQPAKLEDSAVYLCASSRGDYYEQYFGPGTRLTVT.

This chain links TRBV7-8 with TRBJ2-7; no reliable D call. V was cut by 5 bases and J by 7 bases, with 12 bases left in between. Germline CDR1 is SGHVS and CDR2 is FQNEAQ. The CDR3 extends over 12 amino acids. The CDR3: CASSPLDNEQYF. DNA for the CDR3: TGTGCCAGCAGCCCCCTTGACAATGAGCAGTACTTC.

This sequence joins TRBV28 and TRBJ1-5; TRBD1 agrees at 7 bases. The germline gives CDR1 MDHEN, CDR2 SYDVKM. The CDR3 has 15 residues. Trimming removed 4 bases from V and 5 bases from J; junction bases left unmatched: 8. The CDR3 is CASSSGQATHQPQHF. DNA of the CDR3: TGTGCCAGCAGTTCCGGACAGGCGACCCATCAGCCCCAGCATTTT.

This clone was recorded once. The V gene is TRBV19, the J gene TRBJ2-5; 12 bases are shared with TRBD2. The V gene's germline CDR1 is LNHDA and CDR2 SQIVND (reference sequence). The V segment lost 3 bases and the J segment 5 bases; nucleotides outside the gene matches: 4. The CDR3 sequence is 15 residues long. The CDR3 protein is CASSILAGGVETQYF. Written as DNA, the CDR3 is TGTGCCAGTAGTATTCTAGCGGGAGGGGTGGAGACCCAGTACTTC.

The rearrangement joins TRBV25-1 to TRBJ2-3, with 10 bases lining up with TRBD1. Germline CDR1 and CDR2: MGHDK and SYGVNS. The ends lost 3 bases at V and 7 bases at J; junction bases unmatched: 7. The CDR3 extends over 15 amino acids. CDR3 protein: CASSDPGQGKNTQYF. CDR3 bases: TGTGCCAGCAGTGACCCGGGACAGGGGAAGAATACGCAGTATTTT.

CDR3: CASSLFDGHRVVQYF. The DNA of the CDR3 is TGTGCCAGCAGTTTATTCGACGGACATCGTGTGGTGCAGTACTTC. This sequence joins TRBV28 and TRBJ2-7; TRBD1 might be the D (5 bases). Trimming pared 1 base from V and 9 bases from J, leaving 19 bases between. CDR1 is MDHEN, CDR2 SYDVKM, per germline. The CDR3 consists of 15 residues.

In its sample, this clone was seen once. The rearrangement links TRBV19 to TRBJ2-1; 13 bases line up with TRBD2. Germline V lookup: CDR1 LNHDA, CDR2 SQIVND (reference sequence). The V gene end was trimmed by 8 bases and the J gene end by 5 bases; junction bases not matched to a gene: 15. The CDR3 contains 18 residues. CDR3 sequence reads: CASSDGRLAGGLHNEQFF. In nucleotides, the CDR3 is TGTGCCAGTTCCGACGGACGACTAGCGGGAGGTTTGCACAATGAGCAGTTCTTC.